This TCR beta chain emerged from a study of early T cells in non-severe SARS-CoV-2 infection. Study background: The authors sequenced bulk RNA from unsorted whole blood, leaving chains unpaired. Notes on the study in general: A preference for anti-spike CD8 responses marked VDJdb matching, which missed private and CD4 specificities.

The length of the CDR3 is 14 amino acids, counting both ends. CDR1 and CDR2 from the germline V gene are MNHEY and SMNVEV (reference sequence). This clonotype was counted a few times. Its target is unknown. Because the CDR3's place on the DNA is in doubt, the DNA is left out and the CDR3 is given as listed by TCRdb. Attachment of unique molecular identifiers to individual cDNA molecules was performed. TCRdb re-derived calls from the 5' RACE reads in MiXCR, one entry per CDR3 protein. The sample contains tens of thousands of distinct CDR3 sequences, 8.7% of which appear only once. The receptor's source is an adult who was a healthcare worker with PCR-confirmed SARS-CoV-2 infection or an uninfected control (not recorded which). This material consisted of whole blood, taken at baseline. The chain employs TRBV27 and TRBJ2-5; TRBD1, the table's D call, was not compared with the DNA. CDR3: CASSTSDRWETQYF.